This T cell receptor beta chain was captured by sequencing in a study of T cell clones after liver transplantation. The CDR3 runs 15 residues. Trimming removed 4 bases at V and 2 bases at J, with 16 bases between. The germline CDR1 and CDR2 sequences are SGHNT and YYREEE (reference sequence). Profiled with immunoSEQ multiplex PCR; TCRdb holds only in-frame clones, not every one. Seen here are some 15,000 clones, around 90% observed once, and the top ten hold nearly 50%. The input for sequencing was CD8+ T cells from blood, taken before liver transplant. This sequence joins TRBV5-4 and TRBJ2-7; TRBD1 or TRBD2 may be the D gene (5 bases each). This receptor was taken from a human donor who received a liver transplant. CDR3 region: CASSHGEQGAYEQYF. For the CDR3, the DNA is TGTGCCAGCAGCCACGGGGAGCAGGGAGCCTACGAGCAGTACTTC.